This T cell receptor beta chain was identified during a study of CD8+ T cells in alopecia areata. In the study overall: Treated individuals took tofacitinib by mouth, 5 to 10 mg twice daily.

The CDR3 is 13 amino acids. Germline loops: CDR1 LNHDA, CDR2 SQIVND (reference sequence). Trimming took off 3 bases at V and 0 bases at J, with 5 bases between the two ends. Extracted RNA was reverse transcribed, and the resulting cDNA served as sequencing template. Only in-frame clones appear in the TCRdb table, and some are missing; sequencing was by immunoSEQ multiplex PCR. In the table there are roughly 200,000 clones, 50% to 65% of which are singletons. Points from the study as a whole: Clonality exceeded that of normal scalp in lesional scalp, most notably in alopecia totalis/universalis. Uncertainty remains about how baseline CD8+ expansion links to response, with one nonresponder. Tofacitinib significantly lowered scalp clonality and expanded CD8+ clones among the top 100.

Treatment: oral pan-JAK inhibitor, 5-10 mg twice daily. In the case of this clone: Its matching antigen is unknown.

The chain recombines TRBV19 with TRBJ1-1; D gene uncertain. The specimen was CD8+ T cells sorted from blood, collected at week 24, from a patient treated with tofacitinib. The TCR comes from a human donor with alopecia areata. The CDR3 DNA sequence: TGTGCCAGTAGTATCAACGTGAACACTGAAGCTTTCTTT. This gives the protein CASSINVNTEAFF. Based on the CDR3 plus reference TRBV19 and TRBJ1-1, the full variable domain is DGGITQSPKYLFRKEGQNVTLSCEQNLNHDAMYWYRQDPGQGLRLIYYSQIVNDFQKGDIAEGYSVSREKKESFPLTVTSAQKNPTAFYLCASSINVNTEAFFGQGTRLTVV.